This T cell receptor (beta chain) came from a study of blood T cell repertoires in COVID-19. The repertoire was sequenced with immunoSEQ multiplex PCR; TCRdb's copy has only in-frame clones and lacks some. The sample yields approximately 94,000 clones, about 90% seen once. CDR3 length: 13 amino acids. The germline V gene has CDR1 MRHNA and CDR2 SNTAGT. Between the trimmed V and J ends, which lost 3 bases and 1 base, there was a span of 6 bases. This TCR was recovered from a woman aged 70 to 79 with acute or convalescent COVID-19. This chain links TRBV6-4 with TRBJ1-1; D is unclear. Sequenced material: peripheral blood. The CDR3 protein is CASSEQRNTEAFF. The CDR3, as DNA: TGTGCCAGCAGTGAACAGAGGAACACTGAAGCTTTCTTT.